The 3 T cell receptor beta chains reported below all come from one sample, sequenced in a study of cytomegalovirus exposure and HLA in healthy donors. PCR amplification relied on 60 Vbeta primers (plus 13 Jbeta primers). Libraries were prepared by immunoSEQ multiplex PCR; TCRdb keeps only in-frame clonotypes and omits some of them. The sample yields some 130,000 clones, roughly three fifths seen once. Sequencing used PBMCs. These receptors originate from a woman between 40 and 50 years old in good health and CMV-seronegative.

The V gene is TRBV23-1, the J gene TRBJ2-7, with D possibly matching TRBD1 (5 bases). TRBV23-1 is given ORF status, its function remaining uncertain. CDR3 length: 13 residues. V lost 8 bases, J lost 4 bases, and 15 bases lay in between. The CDR3 spells CASGWGPSYEQYF. Here the CDR3 DNA reads TGCGCCAGCGGTTGGGGCCCTAGTTACGAGCAGTACTTC.

In nucleotides, the CDR3 is TGCGCCAGCAGCCACCCTCCGAGCACTGAAGCTTTCTTT. The encoded protein is CASSHPPSTEAFF. This chain joins TRBV4-3 and TRBJ1-1; D is undetermined. Germline CDR1 reads LGHNA; CDR2 reads YSLEER. This CDR3 contains 13 residues. V lost 3 bases, J lost 4 bases, and 9 bases lay in between.

The genes are TRBV6-1 and TRBJ2-7, with 10 positions matching TRBD1. After removal of 5 bases from V and 3 bases from J, the junction contained 1 base not matched to a gene. This CDR3 contains 13 residues. CDR1 is MNHNS and CDR2 is SASEGT in the germline V gene. DNA of the CDR3: TGTGCCAGCAGTCGGGACAGGGGCTACGAGCAGTACTTC. This encodes CASSRDRGYEQYF.